A single T cell receptor (beta chain) is shown here with its context. Its target is unknown. Trimming cost V 0 bases and J 7 bases; bases outside gene matches: 8. Germline V gene sequence: CDR1 LNHNV, CDR2 YYDKDF (reference sequence). The CDR3 has 15 residues. Sequencing was performed with immunoSEQ multiplex PCR; in TCRdb, only in-frame clones are kept and a portion is missing. The sample records approximately 80,000 clones, 90% to 95% being singletons. This sample was taken from a study of cytomegalovirus exposure and HLA in healthy donors. Regarding the study as a whole: The study found most TCR sequences rare, yet found some public TCRs in many donors.

The sequenced material came from PBMCs. The rearrangement joins TRBV15 to TRBJ1-1; 7 nucleotides match TRBD1. This TCR derives from a woman aged 30 to 39 in good health and CMV-seronegative. For the CDR3, the DNA is TGTGCCACCAGCAGAGAATCGACAGGGAGTGTTGAAGCTTTCTTT. It specifies CATSRESTGSVEAFF.